This T cell receptor beta chain was captured in a study of cytomegalovirus exposure and HLA in healthy donors. Trimming removed 7 bases from V and 2 bases from J; junction bases left unmatched: 5. CDR1 is GTSNPN and CDR2 is SVGIG in the germline V gene (reference sequence). CDR3 length: 13 amino acids. Whole-study findings and limits: 150 or so TCR beta chains were listed as cytomegalovirus-associated.

In the PCR, 60 Vbeta and 13 Jbeta primers were used. Only in-frame clones appear in the TCRdb table, and some are missing; sequencing was by immunoSEQ multiplex PCR. The profile shows some 140,000 clones, 75% to 85% of them singletons. This clone has just a few counts. Its specificity is not known. The receptor was isolated from a female donor in good health and CMV-seropositive. The rearrangement links TRBV30 to TRBJ2-7; TRBD1 matches 10 bases. What was sequenced was PBMCs. The CDR3 bases are TGTGCCTACCAGACAGGGGGCGCCTACGAGCAGTACTTC. It specifies CAYQTGGAYEQYF.